Sequencing of this T cell receptor (beta chain) was carried out in a study of blood T cell repertoires in COVID-19. For the study at large: The United States, Italy and Spain were the sources of the acute and convalescent COVID-19 samples.

The CDR3 is 16 amino acids. V was pared by 0 bases and J by 2 bases, with 14 bases between. CDR1 and CDR2 (germline): MGHRA, YSYEKL. TCRdb keeps only in-frame clones here, not all; method: immunoSEQ multiplex PCR. The table lists 220,000 or so clones, almost 90% of them singletons. The chain has TRBV4-1 and TRBJ2-7; maybe TRBD1 (5 bases). The sequence derives from a man younger than 40 who had been exposed to COVID-19. The specimen sequenced was PBMCs or T cells enriched from blood (not recorded which). CDR3 in amino acids: CASSQEPGALTYEQYF. CDR3 nucleotide sequence: TGCGCCAGCAGCCAAGAACCTGGGGCCCTAACCTACGAGCAGTACTTC.